Each of the 24 T cell receptor beta chains below was sequenced from the same sample in a study of blood T cell repertoires in COVID-19. Produced via immunoSEQ multiplex PCR; TCRdb's table is partial and in-frame only. The sample has about 50,000 clones, 65% to 90% seen once. The sequencing sample was made of peripheral blood. These receptors were taken from a human donor in a cohort sampled during active COVID-19.

Only a few counts were recorded for this clone. The rearrangement uses TRBV28 and TRBJ2-7; D gene ambiguous. V was trimmed by 5 bases and J by 2 bases, leaving 13 bases between them. Germline CDR1 reads MDHEN; CDR2 reads SYDVKM. This CDR3 has 14 amino acids. DNA of the CDR3: TGTGCCAGCAGTCAAGGCCCAGGAACCTACGAGCAGTACTTC. Translation gives CASSQGPGTYEQYF.

This clone was picked up one time. V and J are TRBV2 and TRBJ2-5; 10 bases fit TRBD1. CDR3 length equals 14 residues. J gave up 5 bases and V 7 bases, and 7 bases lay outside the gene matches. Germline CDR1 and CDR2: SNHLY and FYNNEI. The chain's CDR3 is CASKTTGGFETQYF. The CDR3 region has the DNA TGTGCCAGCAAGACGACAGGGGGCTTCGAGACCCAGTACTTC.

Only one count was recorded for this clone. This sequence joins TRBV10-1 and TRBJ1-5, with 9 bases that match TRBD1. CDR1 and CDR2 from the germline V gene are WNHNN and SYGVQD (reference sequence). CDR3 length: 18 amino acids. V was pared by 5 bases and J by 0 bases, with 11 bases of the junction left unmatched. The CDR3 loop is CASSPPDRGLGSNQPQHF. The CDR3 DNA reads TGCGCCAGCAGTCCCCCGGACAGGGGTCTCGGTAGCAATCAGCCCCAGCATTTT.

In its sample, this clone was seen once. The chain has TRBV10-1 and TRBJ2-3; 9 bases agree with TRBD1. Unmatched junction bases numbered 10, after V lost 7 bases and J lost 5 bases. The CDR3 is 15 amino acids. Germline V gene sequence: CDR1 WNHNN, CDR2 SYGVQD (reference sequence). The CDR3 loop is CASTARDREVDTQYF. The CDR3 DNA reads TGCGCCAGCACCGCTCGGGACAGGGAAGTAGATACGCAGTATTTT.

The CDR3, as DNA: TGTGCCAGCAGCCCTGGGACAGCGAACACCGGGGAGCTGTTTTTT. It translates to CASSPGTANTGELFF. The J gene is TRBJ2-2, the V gene TRBV28, with 7 positions matching TRBD1. V lost 6 bases to trimming and J lost 0 bases; unmatched junction nucleotides: 4. CDR3 length: 15 amino acids. Per germline, CDR1 MDHEN and CDR2 SYDVKM.

CDR3 loop: CASSLFRLAVYEQYF. DNA for the CDR3: TGTGCCAGCAGCTTATTTAGACTAGCGGTCTACGAGCAGTACTTC. The gene calls are TRBV11-2 and TRBJ2-7; 9 bases agree with TRBD2. Germline V gene data show CDR1 as SGHAT and CDR2 as FQNNGV. Trimming took 2 bases from V and 3 from J; bases not matched to a gene: 5. The CDR3 runs 15 residues.

This chain connects TRBV28 to TRBJ2-7; the D gene is possibly TRBD1 (5 bases). The germline CDR1 and CDR2 sequences are MDHEN and SYDVKM. V gave up 5 bases and J gave up 3 bases, with 17 bases separating them. This CDR3 has 15 residues. The DNA of the CDR3 is TGTGCCAGCAGTAACCTACAGGTTAGAGACTACGAGCAGTACTTC. Translated: CASSNLQVRDYEQYF.

This clone is a singleton in its sample. This chain joins TRBV18 and TRBJ2-2; the D gene is possibly TRBD2 (5 bases). From germline, CDR1 is KGHSH and CDR2 LQKENI. This CDR3 comprises 13 residues. Trimming left V 2 bases short and J 7 bases short, with 8 bases between. The CDR3 reads CASSPFEGGELFF. The CDR3 coding sequence is TGTGCCAGCTCACCATTCGAGGGCGGGGAGCTGTTTTTT.

The chain uses TRBV2 and TRBJ2-3; maybe TRBD2 (5 bases). This CDR3 has 14 amino acids. Trimming stripped 6 bases from V and 7 bases from J, with 17 bases between. Per the germline V gene, CDR1 is SNHLY and CDR2 is FYNNEI. CDR3 sequence: CASRLSGSGNTQYF. The CDR3 nucleotides are TGTGCCAGCAGGCTGTCTGGGAGCGGTAATACGCAGTATTTT.

V and J are TRBV7-2 and TRBJ1-4; D unclear. The germline V gene has CDR1 SGHTA and CDR2 FQGNSA. The CDR3 is 14 amino acids. Trimming removed 0 bases at V and 6 bases at J, with 8 bases between. CDR3 loop: CASSLARGYEKLFF. CDR3 coding DNA: TGTGCCAGCAGCTTAGCGCGAGGTTATGAAAAACTGTTTTTT. The full variable domain, completed using reference TRBV7-2 and TRBJ1-4, is GAGVSQSPSNKVTEKGKDVELRCDPISGHTALYWYRQSLGQGLEFLIYFQGNSAPDKSGLPSDRFSAERTGGSVSTLTIQRTQQEDSAVYLCASSLARGYEKLFFGSGTQLSVL.

The chain couples TRBV28 to TRBJ1-4; D may be TRBD1 (5 bases). V shed 8 bases and J shed 12 bases, with 19 bases lying between them. This CDR3 is 13 amino acids long. The V gene's germline CDR1 is MDHEN and CDR2 SYDVKM. The CDR3 loop reads CASRVGATGELFF. In DNA, the CDR3 is TGTGCCAGCCGCGTCGGGGCCACGGGGGAACTGTTTTTT.

The chain uses TRBV9 and TRBJ1-6; D is unclear. The germline V gene has CDR1 SGDLS and CDR2 YYNGEE. The CDR3 spans 13 residues. V shed 4 bases and J shed 13 bases, with 15 bases lying between them. CDR3 nucleotide sequence: TGTGCCAGCAGCCTCATCTCAGGCGAGCCCCTCCACTTT. Translating it yields CASSLISGEPLHF.

On this clone: At one end the junction does not follow the germline gene, possibly because of a read error. The chain recombines TRBV11-2 with TRBJ2-1; no reliable D call. Germline loops: CDR1 SGHAT, CDR2 FQNNGV. The CDR3 sequence is 15 residues long. CDR3 nucleotides: TGTGCCAGCAGCTTAGGGCCCGATGTTTTAAATGGGCAGTTCTTC. Its translation is CASSLGPDVLNGQFF. Full variable domain (missing parts from reference TRBV11-2 and TRBJ2-1): EAGVAQSPRYKIIEKRQSVAFWCNPISGHATLYWYQQILGQGPKLLIQFQNNGVVDDSQLPKDRFSAERLKGVDSTLKIQPAKLEDSAVYLCASSLGPDVLNGQFFGPGTRLTVL.

The chain employs TRBV19 and TRBJ1-2, with TRBD1 identical over 9 bases. This CDR3 comprises 15 residues. Germline values: CDR1 LNHDA, CDR2 SQIVND (reference sequence). V dropped 9 bases and J dropped 3; count of bases not matched to a gene: 11. In DNA, the CDR3 is TGTGCCAGCAGAGTTCCGGGACAGGGTGACTATGGCTACACCTTC. Its translation: CASRVPGQGDYGYTF. Variable domain in full (rest from reference TRBV19 and TRBJ1-2): DGGITQSPKYLFRKEGQNVTLSCEQNLNHDAMYWYRQDPGQGLRLIYYSQIVNDFQKGDIAEGYSVSREKKESFPLTVTSAQKNPTAFYLCASRVPGQGDYGYTFGSGTRLTVV.

V usage is TRBV5-6 and J usage is TRBJ2-1; 7 bases are a match to TRBD1. CDR3 length: 16 amino acids. The junction had 11 bases not matched to a gene; V was cut back by 0 bases and J by 8 bases. Germline lookup yields CDR1 SGHDT and CDR2 YYEEEE. The CDR3 DNA is TGTGCCAGCAGCTTGGTATCAGGGGGAATTGCGGATGAGCAGTTCTTC. Amino acids: CASSLVSGGIADEQFF.

The gene calls are TRBV4-3 and TRBJ1-4, with 8 bases lining up with TRBD1. This CDR3 has 16 amino acids. V shed 4 bases, J shed 5 bases, and the junction held 9 bases outside the gene matches. Germline CDR1 is LGHNA and CDR2 is YSLEER. The CDR3 DNA is TGCGCCAGCAGCCCCCAGGGGACAGGTCCAAATGAAAAACTGTTTTTT. It translates to CASSPQGTGPNEKLFF.

This chain joins TRBV19 and TRBJ1-1, with 7 bases lining up with TRBD1. Germline lookup yields CDR1 LNHDA and CDR2 SQIVND (reference sequence). The trim removed 3 bases at V and 7 bases at J, leaving 8 bases unmatched. There are 14 residues in the CDR3. The CDR3 loop is CASSIDRAIGEAFF. The CDR3, as DNA: TGTGCCAGTAGTATTGACAGGGCGATAGGTGAAGCTTTCTTT.

This clone has just one count. J is TRBJ2-7 and V is TRBV28, with D possibly TRBD1 on 6 matching bases. Germline V lookup: CDR1 MDHEN, CDR2 SYDVKM. With 3 bases removed from V and 2 bases from J, the gap between germline ends came to 29 bases. The CDR3 spans 20 residues. CDR3 coding DNA: TGTGCCAGCAGTTTCCCCCTTAAACCGGGACAAGGCCTCGGGGCCTACGAGCAGTACTTC. Encoded protein: CASSFPLKPGQGLGAYEQYF.

The chain has TRBV5-6 and TRBJ2-2; TRBD2 might be the D (6 bases). The CDR3 consists of 16 residues. V dropped 2 bases and J dropped 5 bases, with 16 bases sitting between them. Germline loops: CDR1 SGHDT, CDR2 YYEEEE. The CDR3 DNA is TGTGCCAGCAGCTTCCGAGTTGGAGGGTTGACCGGGGAGCTGTTTTTT. Its protein product is CASSFRVGGLTGELFF. The full variable domain, rest sourced from reference TRBV5-6 and TRBJ2-2, is DAGVTQSPTHLIKTRGQQVTLRCSPKSGHDTVSWYQQALGQGPQFIFQYYEEEERQRGNFPDRFSGHQFPNYSSELNVNALLLGDSALYLCASSFRVGGLTGELFFGEGSRLTVL.

The chain joins TRBV7-6 to TRBJ2-3, with 9 bases that match TRBD1. V dropped 1 base and J dropped 6; count of bases not matched to a gene: 2. The germline V gene has CDR1 SGHVS and CDR2 FNYEAQ. The length of the CDR3 is 14 residues. For the CDR3, the DNA is TGTGCCAGCAGCTTAGGAGGACAGGGGGATACGCAGTATTTT. As protein: CASSLGGQGDTQYF.

The chain employs TRBV28 and TRBJ1-2; 10 bases agree with TRBD1. Germline assignment: CDR1 MDHEN and CDR2 SYDVKM. With 5 bases clipped from V and 1 base from J, the junction kept 10 bases outside the gene matches. The CDR3 sequence is 17 residues long. Here the CDR3 reads CASSELRTGGDNYGYTF. CDR3 nucleotides: TGTGCCAGCAGTGAATTACGGACAGGGGGGGATAACTATGGCTACACCTTC.

This clone has a single count. J is TRBJ1-1 and V is TRBV7-6; TRBD1 is a possible D gene (5 bases). Germline CDR1 is SGHVS and CDR2 is FNYEAQ. V shed 3 bases and J shed 4 bases, with 9 bases lying between them. CDR3 size: 13 residues. CDR3 in amino acids: CASSLGGGTEAFF. CDR3 DNA sequence: TGTGCCAGCAGCTTGGGGGGAGGCACTGAAGCTTTCTTT.

The rearrangement uses TRBV7-2 and TRBJ2-7; 7 bases agree with TRBD2. The CDR3 loop spans 13 amino acids. The germline V gene has CDR1 SGHTA and CDR2 FQGNSA. The ends lost 5 bases at V and 3 bases at J; junction bases unmatched: 4. CDR3 amino acids: CASSRTGGYEQYF. The CDR3 DNA reads as TGTGCCAGCAGCCGGACGGGGGGCTACGAGCAGTACTTC. The full variable domain, rest sourced from reference TRBV7-2 and TRBJ2-7, is GAGVSQSPSNKVTEKGKDVELRCDPISGHTALYWYRQSLGQGLEFLIYFQGNSAPDKSGLPSDRFSAERTGGSVSTLTIQRTQQEDSAVYLCASSRTGGYEQYFGPGTRLTVT.

This clone was counted between two and nine times. V is TRBV27 and J is TRBJ1-6; TRBD1 aligns across 7 bases. The CDR3 length is 17 residues. The germline gives CDR1 MNHEY, CDR2 SMNVEV (reference sequence). V shed 5 bases, J shed 4 bases, and the junction held 11 bases outside the gene matches. This CDR3 reads CASSPPTGNRYNSPLHF. DNA for the CDR3: TGTGCCAGCAGTCCCCCGACAGGGAATCGGTATAATTCACCCCTCCACTTT.